This T cell receptor (beta chain) was profiled in a study of blood T cells in healthy people across ages (dated by TCRdb to between 2014 and 2016). Context from the whole study: In model experiments, template switching captured about one uniquely barcoded TCR beta cDNA molecule for every two T cells. Age-related changes in TCR beta repertoire diversity were measured in the study by deep sequencing normalized with unique cDNA molecular identifiers. To avoid experimental bias, donors of different ages were randomly spread across the sequencing lanes. For two donors (one aged 18 to 29 and one aged 80 or older), the study analyzed two additional independent replicas of 1 million unique cDNA reads from the same blood draw. The donors were split into four age groups: young (average 16 years), middle-aged (about 40), aged (approximately 60) and long-lived (approximately 80).

This clonotype appeared a few times. The target of this receptor is not known. Per-base qualities were not stored, and no clone one base away is much larger. CDR1 and CDR2 are drawn from the germline V gene: SGHVS, FQNEAQ. Inclusive of the bounding cysteine and phenylalanine, the CDR3 is 15 residues long. Only CDR3 DNA is held: 45 bases, read in frame from base 1. Trimming takes 7 bases from V and 7 bases from J, and the germline ends sit 22 bases apart. The receptor library was made with 5' RACE. These reads were obtained on an Illumina HiSeq 2500. A second PCR of 7 to 11 cycles was run with a J-beta primer mix and a sample-barcoded 5' primer. A unique molecular identifier was introduced onto each TCR beta cDNA molecule by a template-switch 5' adaptor carrying 12 random nucleotides. Each sample yielded at least 3 million CDR3-containing paired-end reads. All of the RNA was converted into first-strand cDNA using the Mint cDNA synthesis kit, with a TRBC-specific oligonucleotide serving as the primer. After uracil-DNA glycosylase treatment, a first 18-cycle PCR used universal primers M1SS and BC2_uni_R on all cDNA. From the authors' description of their analysis: For normalization, 1 million high-quality reads were randomly selected from each sample, with every read carrying a distinct molecular identifier. Instead of being binned into consensus sequences, reads with shared molecular identifiers were discarded. MiTCR, with a Q25 quality threshold and the strictest error-elimination algorithm, was used for CDR3 identification, clonotype clustering and error correction. A nonparametric unseen species model with Euler transformation was used to estimate lower-bound total TCR beta diversity. TCRdb itself trimmed the public reads at Q25 with fastp, ran MiXCR and retained productive beta chains. Merged by CDR3 protein, the rows form single entries marked with the most common genes and DNA. V and J calls and clone size were set by TCRdb, not the authors. A total of roughly 1,500,000 distinct CDR3 sequences appear in this sample, about 31% of them only once. The ten largest account for around 11% of the sample.

The 39 donors, aged about 6 to 90 years, were systemically healthy Caucasian individuals from Russia. Each donor gave 8 to 10 milliliters of peripheral blood, collected into EDTA-treated Vacutainer tubes. Ficoll-Paque density-gradient centrifugation was used to isolate PBMCs, with at least 7 million per sample. Total RNA was extracted from PBMCs with Trizol reagent, with at least 5 micrograms obtained per sample. For every donor, an aliquot of PBMCs went through flow cytometry to measure the percentages of naive CD45RAhigh/CD27high T cells. What the work shows at the level of the full study, not this receptor alone: Observed TCR beta diversity per million T cells fell roughly linearly with age, and a significant reduction was already apparent by age about 38. The CMV infection status of donors was not known, potentially confounding age-related changes in expanded clonotypes. The percentage of naive T cells measured by flow cytometry correlated strongly with observed TCR beta diversity. Total diversity estimates from one million sequenced T cells were considered lower bounds and underestimates. Since profiling was done on bulk unsorted PBMCs, naive and antigen-experienced compartments could not be conclusively compared. Compared with the aged group, more naive CD4+ T cells, fewer expanded clones and increased TCR diversity were shown by the long-lived group, suggesting age selection.

Sample: blood. The rearrangement combines TRBV7-8 with TRBJ1-1; no D gene can be assigned with confidence. The source of this sequence is a young woman in good health. In nucleotide form, the sequence is TGTGCCAGCACCCCTTCTCGTGACACGGAGGTTGAAGCTTTCTTT. This codes for CASTPSRDTEVEAFF.